The 13 T cell receptor beta chains below all came from one sample that was sequenced in a study of control samples from healthy donors and cancer patients. Using immunoSEQ multiplex PCR, the repertoire was profiled, and TCRdb retains in-frame clones only, with some absent. The sample shows under 100,000 clones, approximately 93% of them seen only once. The sequencing input was blood. All receptors derive from a woman aged 25-40 years in good health.

The rearrangement links TRBV14 to TRBJ2-1; TRBD2 aligns across 7 bases. The V and J ends lost 2 bases and 8 bases, in that order; junction bases with no gene match: 6. In germline, CDR1 is SGHDN, CDR2 FVKESK. This CDR3 region has 14 residues. DNA for the CDR3: TGTGCCAGCAGCCAAAAGACTAGCCCCCATGAGCAGTTCTTC. Protein product: CASSQKTSPHEQFF. The whole variable domain, remainder taken from reference TRBV14 and TRBJ2-1, is EAGVTQFPSHSVIEKGQTVTLRCDPISGHDNLYWYRRVMGKEIKFLLHFVKESKQDESGMPNNRFLAERTGGTYSTLKVQPAELEDSGVYFCASSQKTSPHEQFFGPGTRLTVL.

V gene TRBV7-9 combines with J gene TRBJ2-7; D unclear. The CDR3 has 15 residues. V was clipped by 1 base and J by 4 bases, with 14 bases between them. Germline V gene lookup returns CDR1 SEHNR and CDR2 FQNEAQ (reference sequence). The CDR3 protein is CASSLVSRSRYEQYF. CDR3 coding DNA: TGTGCCAGCAGCTTAGTTTCCAGGTCGAGGTACGAGCAGTACTTC. The variable domain in full, completed from reference TRBV7-9 and TRBJ2-7, reads DTGVSQNPRHKITKRGQNVTFRCDPISEHNRLYWYRQTLGQGPEFLTYFQNEAQLEKSRLLSDRFSAERPKGSFSTLEIQRTEQGDSAMYLCASSLVSRSRYEQYFGPGTRLTVT.

The gene calls are TRBV29-1 and TRBJ1-1, with D perhaps TRBD1 (6 bases). V was clipped by 6 bases and J by 0 bases, with 11 bases between them. The CDR3 runs to 13 residues. Germline V gene data show CDR1 as SQVTM and CDR2 as ANQGSEA. CDR3 region: CSVAGQMNTEAFF. CDR3 coding DNA: TGCAGCGTAGCCGGACAGATGAACACTGAAGCTTTCTTT.

This chain joins TRBV11-3 and TRBJ2-5, with D possibly being TRBD2 (5 bases). V dropped 2 bases and J dropped 3 bases, with 22 bases sitting between them. CDR3 size: 18 residues. CDR1 SGHNT and CDR2 YENEEA come from the germline V gene. The CDR3 DNA is TGTGCCAGCAGCTTAAATTTGGGTCTCCTAGGGCGGGAAGAGACCCAGTACTTC. The encoded protein is CASSLNLGLLGREETQYF. The full variable domain, in which reference TRBV11-3 and TRBJ2-5 provide the parts outside the CDR3, is EAGVVQSPRYKIIEKKQPVAFWCNPISGHNTLYWYLQNLGQGPELLIRYENEEAVDDSQLPKDRFSAERLKGVDSTLKIQPAELGDSAVYLCASSLNLGLLGREETQYFGPGTRLLVL.

V usage is TRBV7-9 and J usage is TRBJ2-3; D remains unclear. The germline V and J ends were trimmed by 4 bases and 2 bases, with 7 bases remaining between them. The germline gives CDR1 SEHNR, CDR2 FQNEAQ (reference sequence). The CDR3 spans 13 residues. The CDR3 region is CASSSTITDTQYF. The CDR3 DNA reads as TGTGCCAGCAGCTCTACTATCACAGATACGCAGTATTTT.

The chain couples TRBV4-1 to TRBJ1-6; no reliable D call. Per germline, CDR1 MGHRA and CDR2 YSYEKL. CDR3 length equals 15 residues. The V end was cut by 0 bases, the J end by 5 bases, with 8 bases between. CDR3 residues: CASSQEGQDNSPLHF. The DNA of the CDR3 is TGCGCCAGCAGCCAAGAAGGGCAGGATAATTCACCCCTCCACTTT.

The genes are TRBV15 and TRBJ1-5; D uncertain. This CDR3 region has 16 residues. The germline V gene encodes CDR1 LNHNV and CDR2 YYDKDF (reference sequence). Deletions cut 0 bases from V and 0 bases from J, with 9 bases between. The CDR3 sequence: CATSRDRQYSNQPQHF. The CDR3 DNA reads TGTGCCACCAGCAGAGACAGGCAATATAGCAATCAGCCCCAGCATTTT.

The chain joins TRBV28 to TRBJ1-6; D unclear. Deletions cut 6 bases from V and 3 bases from J, with 24 bases between. The germline V gene has CDR1 MDHEN and CDR2 SYDVKM. The CDR3 covers 19 residues. The CDR3 loop reads CASSPSSVAILGYNSPLHF. CDR3 in DNA: TGTGCCAGCAGCCCCTCCAGCGTTGCTATCCTCGGCTATAATTCACCCCTCCACTTT.

The chain combines TRBV2 with TRBJ2-5; tentative D call: TRBD1 (5 bases). The CDR3 consists of 12 residues. The V end was cut by 4 bases, the J end by 2 bases, with 5 bases between. Germline V gene data show CDR1 as SNHLY and CDR2 as FYNNEI. The CDR3 protein is CASSGQQETQYF. The CDR3 DNA follows: TGTGCCAGCAGTGGACAGCAAGAGACCCAGTACTTC. Variable domain in full (rest from reference TRBV2 and TRBJ2-5): EPEVTQTPSHQVTQMGQEVILRCVPISNHLYFYWYRQILGQKVEFLVSFYNNEISEKSEIFDDQFSVERPDGSNFTLKIRSTKLEDSAMYFCASSGQQETQYFGPGTRLLVL.

The gene calls are TRBV30 and TRBJ1-6, with D possibly being TRBD1 (6 bases). The CDR3 runs 16 residues. V gave up 3 bases and J gave up 5 bases, with 17 bases separating them. Germline CDR1 reads GTSNPN; CDR2 reads SVGIG (reference sequence). The CDR3, as DNA: TGTGCCTGGAGCCTCGGCGGGGGGCTTGATAATTCACCCCTCCACTTT. Translating it yields CAWSLGGGLDNSPLHF.

This chain connects TRBV7-9 to TRBJ1-6, with TRBD1 as a possible D gene (5 bases). Germline V lookup: CDR1 SEHNR, CDR2 FQNEAQ (reference sequence). Between the trimmed V and J ends, which lost 4 bases and 6 bases, there was a span of 16 bases. The CDR3 is 16 amino acids. CDR3 bases: TGTGCCAGCAGCTCCGTCCGGGACGGAGTTAATTCACCCCTCCACTTT. It translates to CASSSVRDGVNSPLHF.

The chain links TRBV7-3 to TRBJ1-1, with D unresolved. V was trimmed by 0 bases and J by 4 bases, leaving 12 bases between them. The CDR3 consists of 15 residues. From germline, CDR1 is SGHTA and CDR2 FQGTGA. CDR3 region: CASSLTEALGTEAFF. In DNA, the CDR3 is TGTGCCAGCAGCTTAACCGAGGCCTTGGGCACTGAAGCTTTCTTT.

The chain combines TRBV5-4 with TRBJ2-5, with unresolved D. The length of the CDR3 is 15 residues. Germline CDR1 is SGHNT and CDR2 is YYREEE (reference sequence). V was shortened by 4 bases and J by 5 bases, with 18 bases between the two germline ends. CDR3: CASSPDLNRRETQYF. In DNA form, the CDR3 reads TGTGCCAGCAGCCCCGACCTTAATCGTCGGGAGACCCAGTACTTC.